Presented here are 29 T cell receptor beta chains from one specimen sequenced in a study of blood T cell repertoires in COVID-19. Libraries were prepared by immunoSEQ multiplex PCR; TCRdb keeps only in-frame clonotypes and omits some of them. The sample has roughly 90,000 clones, 65% to 85% seen once. Sequencing was performed on peripheral blood. The origin of the receptors is a woman over 75 with active or convalescent COVID-19.

V is TRBV2 and J is TRBJ1-4; 7 bases line up with TRBD1. The CDR3 totals 14 residues. CDR1 and CDR2 (germline): SNHLY, FYNNEI. J lost 8 bases, V lost 5 bases, and 8 bases had no gene match. The CDR3 loop reads CASSQRQGGEKLFF. The CDR3 DNA sequence: TGTGCCAGCAGTCAACGACAGGGTGGCGAAAAACTGTTTTTT.

This chain links TRBV28 with TRBJ2-1; 10 bases are a match to TRBD2. Germline trimming cut 6 bases from V and 4 bases from J; bases unmatched to any gene: 15. The CDR3 runs 18 residues. Germline V CDR1 and CDR2: MDHEN, SYDVKM. CDR3: CASSPGLAEPMIYNEQFF. CDR3 sequence (DNA): TGTGCCAGCAGCCCCGGACTAGCGGAACCAATGATATACAATGAGCAGTTCTTC. The full variable domain, with the rest looked up from reference TRBV28 and TRBJ2-1, is DVKVTQSSRYLVKRTGEKVFLECVQDMDHENMFWYRQDPGLGLRLIYFSYDVKMKEKGDIPEGYSVSREKKERFSLILESASTNQTSMYLCASSPGLAEPMIYNEQFFGPGTRLTVL.

The gene calls are TRBV15 and TRBJ2-2; 11 positions agree with TRBD1. The CDR3 consists of 18 residues. Germline CDR1 reads LNHNV; CDR2 reads YYDKDF (reference sequence). The ends lost 0 bases at V and 4 bases at J; junction bases unmatched: 7. CDR3 in amino acids: CATSRDMWGTGGTGELFF. CDR3 nucleotide sequence: TGTGCCACCAGCAGAGATATGTGGGGGACAGGGGGCACCGGGGAGCTGTTTTTT. The variable domain in full, completed from reference TRBV15 and TRBJ2-2, reads DAMVIQNPRYQVTQFGKPVTLSCSQTLNHNVMYWYQQKSSQAPKLLFHYYDKDFNNEADTPDNFQSRRPNTSFCFLDIRSPGLGDTAMYLCATSRDMWGTGGTGELFFGEGSRLTVL.

The chain couples TRBV20-1 to TRBJ1-6; no reliable D call. Germline CDR1 is DFQATT and CDR2 is SNEGSKA (reference sequence). The V and J ends lost 3 bases and 0 bases respectively, with 15 bases between them. The CDR3 is made up of 17 amino acids. CDR3 amino acids: CSASLRPSGSYNSPLHF. The CDR3 nucleotides are TGCAGTGCTAGTTTAAGACCATCGGGCTCCTATAATTCACCCCTCCACTTT.

This clone was detected only a few times. The chain couples TRBV5-1 to TRBJ2-1, with 7 bases matching TRBD2. The junction had 11 bases not matched to a gene; V was cut back by 4 bases and J by 1 base. In germline, CDR1 is SGHRS, CDR2 YFSETQ. The CDR3 sequence is 17 residues long. The chain's CDR3 is CASSTGLDPISYNEQFF. Here the CDR3 DNA reads TGCGCCAGCAGCACTGGACTAGACCCGATATCCTACAATGAGCAGTTCTTC.

This clone was seen a few times. The genes are TRBV15 and TRBJ2-5, with TRBD1 identical over 9 bases. The CDR3 length is 14 residues. Unmatched junction bases numbered 6, after V lost 5 bases and J lost 5 bases. Germline V gene sequence: CDR1 LNHNV, CDR2 YYDKDF (reference sequence). CDR3 protein: CATSGGTGWETQYF. The CDR3 DNA reads as TGTGCCACCAGCGGCGGGACAGGGTGGGAGACCCAGTACTTC.

The chain has TRBV5-1 and TRBJ2-2, with TRBD1 as a possible D gene (5 bases). Per the germline V gene, CDR1 is SGHRS and CDR2 is YFSETQ. The length of the CDR3 is 14 residues. V lost 1 base and J 7 bases, leaving 11 bases between the germline ends. CDR3 region: CASSLYGASGELFF. The CDR3 coding sequence is TGCGCCAGCAGCTTGTATGGGGCAAGCGGGGAGCTGTTTTTT. The full variable domain, in which reference TRBV5-1 and TRBJ2-2 provide the parts outside the CDR3, is KAGVTQTPRYLIKTRGQQVTLSCSPISGHRSVSWYQQTPGQGLQFLFEYFSETQRNKGNFPGRFSGRQFSNSRSEMNVSTLELGDSALYLCASSLYGASGELFFGEGSRLTVL.

This clone was seen just once. This chain joins TRBV7-3 and TRBJ2-3; 14 bases align to TRBD2. V lost 5 bases and J lost 9; bases outside the gene matches: 7. There are 15 residues in the CDR3. CDR1 SGHTA and CDR2 FQGTGA come from the germline V gene. CDR3 sequence (DNA): TGTGCCAGCAGCCCGGGACTAGCGGGAGTTGACACGCAGTATTTT. This gives the protein CASSPGLAGVDTQYF.

This clone has only a few counts. V is TRBV2 and J is TRBJ1-2, with D unclear. Trimming shortened V by 6 bases and J by 8 bases, and 10 bases separated the two germline ends. Germline lookup yields CDR1 SNHLY and CDR2 FYNNEI. There are 11 residues in the CDR3. CDR3 nucleotide sequence: TGTGCCAGCAGCGAATTTATGGGCTACACCTTC. Its protein product is CASSEFMGYTF.

This clone showed up many times. The chain joins TRBV5-1 to TRBJ2-7; no firm D call. The CDR3 consists of 13 residues. Germline CDR1 SGHRS, CDR2 YFSETQ. V was trimmed by 0 bases and J by 5 bases, leaving 9 bases between them. Here the CDR3 DNA reads TGCGCCAGCAGCTTGGGACTTTTGGACGAGCAGTACTTC. Its translation is CASSLGLLDEQYF.

The chain uses TRBV7-2 and TRBJ1-5, with D maybe TRBD1 (5 bases). This CDR3 is 16 amino acids long. The germline CDR1 and CDR2 sequences are SGHTA and FQGNSA. The V gene lost 5 bases and the J gene lost 0 bases, with 14 bases spanning the gap. The CDR3 region is CASSQHGGDSNQPQHF. Written as DNA, the CDR3 is TGTGCCAGCAGCCAACATGGGGGGGATAGCAATCAGCCCCAGCATTTT.

The chain combines TRBV19 with TRBJ2-7; 9 nucleotides match TRBD1. The ends lost 3 bases at V and 7 bases at J; junction bases unmatched: 13. CDR3 length: 16 amino acids. CDR1 and CDR2 (germline): LNHDA, SQIVND (reference sequence). The CDR3 DNA follows: TGTGCCAGTAGTATCGCACCGGGACAGGGCGTCTGGGAGCAGTACTTC. As protein: CASSIAPGQGVWEQYF.

The CDR3 nucleotides read TGTGCCAGCACCCTCCGGGGCCAACAGGGGGTCGTCGCAGATACGCAGTATTTT. It translates to CASTLRGQQGVVADTQYF. This chain links TRBV7-8 with TRBJ2-3; 8 bases fit TRBD1. The CDR3 runs to 18 residues. With 7 bases clipped from V and 4 bases from J, the junction kept 19 bases outside the gene matches. Germline CDR1 is SGHVS and CDR2 is FQNEAQ.

The DNA for the CDR3 is TGTGCCAGTAGGACGACAGCTAGCAATCAGCCCCAGCATTTT. This encodes CASRTTASNQPQHF. This chain connects TRBV19 to TRBJ1-5; D possibly corresponds to TRBD1 (5 bases). CDR1 is LNHDA and CDR2 is SQIVND in the germline V gene (reference sequence). V was cut by 6 bases and J by 0 bases, with 9 bases left in between. The CDR3 has 14 residues.

The chain links TRBV5-1 to TRBJ1-2; D call uncertain. The germline V and J ends were trimmed by 4 bases and 2 bases, with 12 bases remaining between them. This CDR3 is 14 amino acids long. Germline-derived CDR1 and CDR2 are SGHRS and YFSETQ. This CDR3 reads CASSPSGGNYGYTF. CDR3 nucleotides: TGCGCCAGCAGCCCGTCAGGTGGAAACTATGGCTACACCTTC.

In this sample, this clone turned up once. The rearrangement uses TRBV7-9 and TRBJ1-6; 7 bases are a match to TRBD1. The ends lost 5 bases at V and 4 bases at J; junction bases unmatched: 8. Germline CDR1 is SEHNR and CDR2 is FQNEAQ (reference sequence). The CDR3 is made up of 16 amino acids. The CDR3 spells CASSPRGRGYNSPLHF. In DNA form, the CDR3 reads TGTGCCAGCAGCCCAAGGGGCAGGGGGTATAATTCACCCCTCCACTTT.

V usage is TRBV19 and J usage is TRBJ1-1; TRBD1 might be the D (5 bases). Germline CDR1 reads LNHDA; CDR2 reads SQIVND (reference sequence). The CDR3 length is 14 residues. Trimming pared 6 bases from V and 3 bases from J, leaving 14 bases between. The CDR3 loop is CASSISGHHTEAFF. The CDR3 DNA is TGTGCCAGTAGCATATCTGGACACCACACTGAAGCTTTCTTT.

The rearrangement joins TRBV28 to TRBJ2-2, with 8 bases identical to TRBD2. CDR3 length: 15 residues. Germline lookup yields CDR1 MDHEN and CDR2 SYDVKM. Trimming took 10 bases from V and 8 from J; bases not matched to a gene: 15. The CDR3 nucleotides read TGTGCCATGGGACCCGGGACTAGAGTAACGGGGGAGCTGTTTTTT. Protein sequence: CAMGPGTRVTGELFF. Complete variable domain (other parts from reference TRBV28 and TRBJ2-2): DVKVTQSSRYLVKRTGEKVFLECVQDMDHENMFWYRQDPGLGLRLIYFSYDVKMKEKGDIPEGYSVSREKKERFSLILESASTNQTSMYLCAMGPGTRVTGELFFGEGSRLTVL.

The rearrangement joins TRBV18 to TRBJ2-7; 9 bases fit TRBD2. V lost 3 bases and J lost 5; bases outside the gene matches: 8. CDR1 is KGHSH, CDR2 LQKENI, per germline. This CDR3 contains 15 residues. Here the CDR3 reads CASSPPGLASDEQYF. In DNA form, the CDR3 reads TGTGCCAGCTCACCCCCGGGACTAGCTAGCGACGAGCAGTACTTC.

This clone was recorded a few times. The rearrangement links TRBV19 to TRBJ1-5, with D possibly being TRBD1 (6 bases). The germline V and J ends were trimmed by 4 bases and 2 bases, with 12 bases remaining between them. Germline CDR1 LNHDA, CDR2 SQIVND (reference sequence). The CDR3 length is 15 residues. The CDR3, as DNA: TGTGCCAGTAGTAGGGGCGGGGGGCGCAATCAGCCCCAGCATTTT. Translation gives CASSRGGGRNQPQHF. The complete variable domain, with remaining parts taken from reference TRBV19 and TRBJ1-5, reads DGGITQSPKYLFRKEGQNVTLSCEQNLNHDAMYWYRQDPGQGLRLIYYSQIVNDFQKGDIAEGYSVSREKKESFPLTVTSAQKNPTAFYLCASSRGGGRNQPQHFGDGTRLSIL.

The chain combines TRBV4-1 with TRBJ2-2, with 12 bases matching TRBD2. The V gene end was trimmed by 6 bases and the J gene end by 4 bases; junction bases not matched to a gene: 12. Germline values: CDR1 MGHRA, CDR2 YSYEKL. The CDR3 extends over 18 amino acids. The CDR3 nucleotides read TGCGCCAGCAGTCGCGTCCCCGGGACTAGCGGGCCCACCGGGGAGCTGTTTTTT. It yields the protein CASSRVPGTSGPTGELFF.

J is TRBJ2-2 and V is TRBV7-9, with D possibly matching TRBD1 (5 bases). Germline CDR1 reads SEHNR; CDR2 reads FQNEAQ (reference sequence). The CDR3 totals 15 residues. The V gene lost 5 bases and the J gene lost 2 bases, with 12 bases spanning the gap. The CDR3 bases are TGTGCCAGCAGCCCCGGACACCTTAACACCGGGGAGCTGTTTTTT. Translating gives CASSPGHLNTGELFF. Supplemented by reference TRBV7-9 and TRBJ2-2, the full variable domain reads DTGVSQNPRHKITKRGQNVTFRCDPISEHNRLYWYRQTLGQGPEFLTYFQNEAQLEKSRLLSDRFSAERPKGSFSTLEIQRTEQGDSAMYLCASSPGHLNTGELFFGEGSRLTVL.

The chain carries TRBV19 and TRBJ1-5; TRBD1 aligns across 10 bases. The CDR3 loop spans 14 amino acids. Unmatched junction bases numbered 4, after V lost 6 bases and J lost 5 bases. Germline loops: CDR1 LNHDA, CDR2 SQIVND (reference sequence). Written as DNA, the CDR3 is TGTGCCAGTAGACGGACAGGGGGAGATCAGCCCCAGCATTTT. Its protein is CASRRTGGDQPQHF.

The chain links TRBV28 to TRBJ1-2, with D possibly matching TRBD1 (6 bases). The length of the CDR3 is 13 residues. Germline loops: CDR1 MDHEN, CDR2 SYDVKM. Trimming took 5 bases from V and 8 from J, leaving 15 bases between them. The CDR3 bases are TGTGCCAGCAGTACGACCAGGGGTCTCGGCTACACCTTC. As protein: CASSTTRGLGYTF.

J is TRBJ2-5 and V is TRBV6-5; 8 positions agree with TRBD1. The CDR3 totals 13 residues. V lost 6 bases to trimming and J lost 4 bases; unmatched junction nucleotides: 4. Germline CDR1 reads MNHEY; CDR2 reads SVGAGI. In DNA, the CDR3 is TGTGCCAGCAGGTGGACAGGGAGAGAGACCCAGTACTTC. Amino acid sequence: CASRWTGRETQYF.

This sequence joins TRBV24-1 and TRBJ1-2, with TRBD1 identical over 9 bases. This CDR3 is 16 amino acids long. In germline, CDR1 is KGHDR, CDR2 SFDVKD. Trimming took 4 bases from V and 4 from J; bases not matched to a gene: 9. In DNA, the CDR3 is TGTGCCACCAGTGACCCGGGACAGGGCCAATTCTATGGCTACACCTTC. As protein: CATSDPGQGQFYGYTF.

The chain has TRBV6-6 and TRBJ2-6; D ambiguous. V was cut by 0 bases and J by 2 bases, with 8 bases left in between. Germline CDR1 and CDR2: MNHNY and SVGAGI (reference sequence). The CDR3 totals 16 residues. This CDR3 is CASSYSTAAGANVLTF. As DNA, the CDR3 is TGTGCCAGCAGTTACTCGACGGCGGCTGGGGCCAACGTCCTGACTTTC.

This rearrangement joins TRBV18 to TRBJ2-3, with 11 nucleotides matching TRBD2. Germline trimming cut 5 bases from V and 3 bases from J; bases unmatched to any gene: 10. This CDR3 has 17 amino acids. CDR1 and CDR2 from the germline V gene are KGHSH and LQKENI. The DNA of the CDR3 is TGTGCCAGCTCAGCCGGGACTAGCGGCGGGGGGACAGATACGCAGTATTTT. Protein product: CASSAGTSGGGTDTQYF.

The chain links TRBV10-3 to TRBJ2-3; 9 nucleotides align to TRBD1. The germline V gene encodes CDR1 ENHRY and CDR2 SYGVKD. Trimming took 11 bases from V and 3 from J; bases not matched to a gene: 12. The CDR3 length is 15 residues. The CDR3 DNA reads as TGTGCCCTATCGAGACAGGGGGGAGGAACAGATACGCAGTATTTT. Translation: CALSRQGGGTDTQYF.